A selection of T cell receptor beta chains follows, all from one sample in a study of blood T cells in healthy people across ages. Via MiXCR, TCRdb re-called the 5' RACE reads, giving one row per CDR3 protein. There are hundreds of thousands of distinct CDR3 sequences in the sample; roughly 49% occur only once, and under 35% lies in the top ten. Sample: blood. The origin of the receptors is a woman aged 55-69 years in good health. The conserved cysteine and the conserved F or W are not part of the CDR3 here. Some rows have no size entry. The others give once, few or many, or a class for an expanded clone.

TRBJ2-7	TRBV12-3/TRBV12-4	once	ASSNGGLSYEQY
TRBJ1-2	TRBV4-3	many	ASSQSAGDGYT
NA	TRBV7-9	NA	ASSSEGWSNEQF
TRBJ2-5	TRBV12-3/TRBV12-4	few	ASRLNGEGETQY
TRBJ1-2	TRBV5-1	NA	ASSSTGTGGLDGYT
TRBJ2-6	TRBV7-3	NA	ASSLTTWTGTSSGANVLT
TRBJ2-5	TRBV27	once	ASSETMQETQY
TRBJ1-4	TRBV6-5	NA	ASSYDFSNEKLF
TRBJ2-3	TRBV19	NA	AIPPVPNPDTQY
TRBJ2-1	TRBV3-1	few	ASSQVHEQF
TRBJ2-7	TRBV21-1	NA	ASSKESRGPESTYEQY
TRBJ1-2	TRBV4-3	few	ASSQVGPGESYGYT
TRBJ1-6	TRBV27	NA	ASSPGQGFFSPLH
NA	TRBV15	NA	ATSREGHNEQY
TRBJ2-3	TRBV6-2/TRBV6-3	NA	ASSSPYREGDTQY
NA	TRBV12-3/TRBV12-4	NA	ASSQRAGAQETQY
TRBJ2-1	TRBV5-6	few	ASSLGTRSEQF
TRBJ2-3	TRBV7-3	few	ASSLRPKQATQY
TRBJ2-7	TRBV20-1	few	SARDQAYEQY
TRBJ2-1	TRBV5-1	NA	ASSPYERGFNEQF
TRBJ1-4	TRBV29-1	NA	SGRDRGTNEKLF
TRBJ1-2	TRBV5-5	NA	ASSWDGGGFYGYT
TRBJ2-3	TRBV2	NA	ASLVIETQY
TRBJ2-3	TRBV20-1	NA	SAKGQGSTDTQY
TRBJ1-4	TRBV14	NA	ASSQGGRGPEKLF
TRBJ1-1	TRBV13	few	ASSGQGVDTEAF
TRBJ2-7	TRBV29-1	many	SVGTSGRYEQY
TRBJ2-7	TRBV7-9	few	ASSSWGQPYEQY
TRBJ1-5	TRBV6-2/TRBV6-3	NA	ASSPSGGGISNQPQH
TRBJ2-2	TRBV12-5	NA	ASGLITQGAEELF
TRBJ1-1	TRBV6-2/TRBV6-3	NA	ASFYRENTEAF
TRBJ2-1	TRBV9	NA	ASSVAGRGGRVNNEQF
NA	TRBV20-1	NA	SGKRESVLEQY
TRBJ1-2	TRBV28	NA	ASANRRSYGYT
TRBJ1-2	TRBV28	NA	ANSRPGTRYGYT
TRBJ2-1	TRBV5-1	NA	ASSRTSSLSNEQF
TRBJ1-6	TRBV5-6	NA	ASSLGTTDSPLH
TRBJ2-5	TRBV28	NA	ASSLDRTY
TRBJ2-1	TRBV7-9	NA	ASSQGALGYNEQF
TRBJ1-2	TRBV20-1	NA	SAVMGANYGYT
TRBJ1-2	TRBV2	few	ASSEPQEFYGYT
TRBJ1-1	TRBV3-1	NA	ASSQVLAGYAEAF
TRBJ2-5	TRBV5-8	few	ASSASVLWETQY
TRBJ1-2	TRBV5-1	NA	ASSLRTGLTLYGYT
TRBJ2-5	TRBV5-4	NA	ASSTSAGPVETQY
TRBJ2-2	TRBV5-1	NA	ASSKGQGVSGELF
TRBJ2-1	TRBV27	NA	ASSSPGKREGSGEQF
TRBJ1-5	TRBV7-9	NA	ATSFPGQPQH
TRBJ2-7	TRBV19	NA	ASSTSHRDRDASYEQY
TRBJ2-3	TRBV15	NA	ATSRGLVPATQY